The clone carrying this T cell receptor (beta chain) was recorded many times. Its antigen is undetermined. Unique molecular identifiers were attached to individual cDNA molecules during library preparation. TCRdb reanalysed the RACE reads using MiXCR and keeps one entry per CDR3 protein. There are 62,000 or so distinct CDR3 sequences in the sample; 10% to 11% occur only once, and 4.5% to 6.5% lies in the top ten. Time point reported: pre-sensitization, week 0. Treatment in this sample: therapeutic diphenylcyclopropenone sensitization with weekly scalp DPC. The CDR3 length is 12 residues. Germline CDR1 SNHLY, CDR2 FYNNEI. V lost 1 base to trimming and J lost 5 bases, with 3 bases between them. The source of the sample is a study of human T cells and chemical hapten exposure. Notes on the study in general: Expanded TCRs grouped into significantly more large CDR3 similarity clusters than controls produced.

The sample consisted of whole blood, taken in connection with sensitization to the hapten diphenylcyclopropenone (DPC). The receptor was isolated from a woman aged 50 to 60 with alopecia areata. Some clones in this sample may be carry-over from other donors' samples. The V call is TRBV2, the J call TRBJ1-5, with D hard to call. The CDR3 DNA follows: TGTGCCAGCAGTGAAGGGGATCAGCCCCAGCATTTT. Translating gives CASSEGDQPQHF.